This TCR beta chain was recovered during a study of radiotherapy plus CTLA-4 blockade in lung cancer. Method: immunoSEQ multiplex PCR; TCRdb's copy keeps in-frame clones and lacks some. The sample has some 110,000 clones, approximately 84% seen once; the top ten hold approximately 5.5%. The CDR3 sequence is 15 residues long. Germline loops: CDR1 SEHNR, CDR2 FQNEAQ (reference sequence). The trim removed 6 bases at V and 0 bases at J, leaving 3 bases unmatched. The chain carries TRBV7-9 and TRBJ1-4, with 8 bases matching TRBD1. The input for sequencing was peripheral blood, taken from a patient treated with radiotherapy plus ipilimumab. The TCR originated in a human donor with non-small cell lung cancer who had a partial response to radiotherapy plus ipilimumab. For the CDR3, the DNA is TGTGCCAGCAGAACGACAGGGGCAACTAATGAAAAACTGTTTTTT. Translating it yields CASRTTGATNEKLFF.